Listed here are 10 T cell receptor beta chains from one sample, sequenced in a study of graft-versus-host responses after intestinal transplantation. Profiled with immunoSEQ multiplex PCR; TCRdb holds only in-frame clones, not every one. The sample has approximately 10,000 clones; 30% are singletons. The sample in question was alloreactive CD4+ T cells from a mixed lymphocyte reaction culture, obtained before intestinal transplant. The subset here: CFSE-low proliferating T cells sorted from roughly six-day pre-transplant mixed lymphocyte reaction (GvH or HvG direction). These receptors were obtained from a human patient who received an intestinal transplant.

In this sample, this clone turned up a few times. The chain links TRBV4-1 to TRBJ2-7; D is unclear. The CDR3 is made up of 16 amino acids. CDR1 MGHRA and CDR2 YSYEKL come from the germline V gene. Trimming stripped 0 bases from V and 4 bases from J, with 16 bases between. The CDR3: CASSQELWQTLYEQYF. The CDR3, as DNA: TGCGCCAGCAGCCAAGAGTTGTGGCAGACACTTTACGAGCAGTACTTC.

This clone was counted a few times. The chain is built from TRBV4-3 and TRBJ2-7, with D possibly being TRBD1 or TRBD2 (6 bases each). Germline V CDR1 and CDR2: LGHNA, YSLEER. Deletions cut 0 bases from V and 6 bases from J, with 15 bases between. This CDR3 spans 15 amino acids. DNA for the CDR3: TGCGCCAGCAGCCAAGAGTGGCGGGACACGGTCGAGCAGTACTTC. Encoded protein: CASSQEWRDTVEQYF.

This rearrangement joins TRBV2 to TRBJ2-3; D might be TRBD2 (6 bases). V lost 6 bases, J lost 0 bases, and 13 bases lay in between. CDR1 SNHLY and CDR2 FYNNEI come from the germline V gene. This CDR3 is 15 amino acids long. CDR3: CASRVLATSTDTQYF. The CDR3 DNA is TGTGCCAGCAGAGTACTAGCTACTAGCACAGATACGCAGTATTTT. Using reference TRBV2 and TRBJ2-3 for the parts outside the CDR3, the full variable domain is EPEVTQTPSHQVTQMGQEVILRCVPISNHLYFYWYRQILGQKVEFLVSFYNNEISEKSEIFDDQFSVERPDGSNFTLKIRSTKLEDSAMYFCASRVLATSTDTQYFGPGTRLTVL.

This clone has more than one count but fewer than ten. The chain employs TRBV27 and TRBJ2-3; D gene unclear. Germline V CDR1 and CDR2: MNHEY, SMNVEV (reference sequence). V was cut by 5 bases and J by 0 bases, with 6 bases left in between. CDR3 size: 13 residues. As DNA, the CDR3 is TGTGCCAGCAGTACCTCTAGCACAGATACGCAGTATTTT. Protein sequence: CASSTSSTDTQYF.

Only a few counts were recorded for this clone. This chain connects TRBV7-2 to TRBJ2-1; TRBD2 matches 9 bases. V shed 4 bases and J 3 bases; nucleotides not matched to a gene: 4. The CDR3 totals 15 residues. Germline V gene lookup returns CDR1 SGHTA and CDR2 FQGNSA. CDR3 sequence: CASSSLAGIYNEQFF. The CDR3 bases are TGTGCCAGCAGCTCGCTAGCGGGAATCTACAATGAGCAGTTCTTC.

V gene TRBV7-2 combines with J gene TRBJ1-2; D possibly corresponds to TRBD1 (5 bases). Trimming cost V 7 bases and J 8 bases, with 8 bases left between them. Germline V gene sequence: CDR1 SGHTA, CDR2 FQGNSA. CDR3 size: 10 residues. The CDR3 sequence is CASTPGGYTF. In nucleotides, the CDR3 is TGTGCCAGCACCCCAGGGGGCTACACCTTC. Full variable domain (rest looked up from reference TRBV7-2 and TRBJ1-2): GAGVSQSPSNKVTEKGKDVELRCDPISGHTALYWYRQSLGQGLEFLIYFQGNSAPDKSGLPSDRFSAERTGGSVSTLTIQRTQQEDSAVYLCASTPGGYTFGSGTRLTVV.

By frequency in the sample, this clone is medium-sized (0.01 to 0.1%). This rearrangement joins TRBV29-1 to TRBJ2-7; 7 bases line up with TRBD2. The CDR3 is made up of 12 amino acids. Germline CDR1 SQVTM, CDR2 ANQGSEA. Trimming took 1 base from V and 7 from J; bases not matched to a gene: 4. The CDR3 sequence: CSVEVLGGEQYF. The DNA of the CDR3 is TGCAGCGTTGAAGTCCTGGGGGGGGAGCAGTACTTC.

This clone was observed a few times. CDR3 protein: CASSLRGQSDYLNTEAFF. In DNA, the CDR3 is TGCGCCAGCAGCCTCAGGGGACAGAGCGACTACTTGAACACTGAAGCTTTCTTT. The chain joins TRBV4-1 to TRBJ1-1; 7 bases are a match to TRBD1. Germline values: CDR1 MGHRA, CDR2 YSYEKL. With 4 bases clipped from V and 0 bases from J, the junction kept 14 bases outside the gene matches. The CDR3 sequence is 18 residues long.

This rearrangement joins TRBV25-1 to TRBJ1-3; D remains ambiguous. The V end lost 1 base, the J end lost 0 bases, and 16 bases lay between the germline ends. Germline values: CDR1 MGHDK, CDR2 SYGVNS. The CDR3 is made up of 18 amino acids. CDR3 in amino acids: CASSECGVRRSSGNTIYF. CDR3 DNA sequence: TGTGCCAGCAGTGAATGTGGGGTGCGGAGGAGCTCTGGAAACACCATATATTTT.

The gene calls are TRBV6-6 and TRBJ1-2; D gene ambiguous. Germline V gene data show CDR1 as MNHNY and CDR2 as SVGAGI (reference sequence). V was trimmed by 0 bases and J by 5 bases, leaving 10 bases between them. The CDR3 length is 14 residues. CDR3: CASSYSPGYYGYTF. CDR3 in DNA: TGTGCCAGCAGTTACTCGCCAGGATATTATGGCTACACCTTC.